The clone carrying this T cell receptor (beta chain) was seen repeatedly, ten times or more. With 5 bases removed from V and 0 bases from J, the gap between germline ends came to 2 bases. CDR1 MNHNS and CDR2 SASEGT come from the germline V gene. This CDR3 region has 12 residues. The sample comes from a study of tumor-infiltrating lymphocytes in oesophageal squamous cell carcinoma. Via MiXCR, TCRdb re-called the PCR reads, giving one row per CDR3 protein. Of roughly 17,000 distinct CDR3 sequences listed, 47% were seen once; the top ten hold 35% to 45%. The sequencing input was normal esophageal tissue next to the tumor. This TCR was recovered from a female donor with esophageal squamous cell carcinoma. The gene calls are TRBV6-1 and TRBJ1-5, with unresolved D. The CDR3 DNA sequence: TGTGCCAGCAGTCATAGCAATCAGCCCCAGCATTTT. It is translated as CASSHSNQPQHF.